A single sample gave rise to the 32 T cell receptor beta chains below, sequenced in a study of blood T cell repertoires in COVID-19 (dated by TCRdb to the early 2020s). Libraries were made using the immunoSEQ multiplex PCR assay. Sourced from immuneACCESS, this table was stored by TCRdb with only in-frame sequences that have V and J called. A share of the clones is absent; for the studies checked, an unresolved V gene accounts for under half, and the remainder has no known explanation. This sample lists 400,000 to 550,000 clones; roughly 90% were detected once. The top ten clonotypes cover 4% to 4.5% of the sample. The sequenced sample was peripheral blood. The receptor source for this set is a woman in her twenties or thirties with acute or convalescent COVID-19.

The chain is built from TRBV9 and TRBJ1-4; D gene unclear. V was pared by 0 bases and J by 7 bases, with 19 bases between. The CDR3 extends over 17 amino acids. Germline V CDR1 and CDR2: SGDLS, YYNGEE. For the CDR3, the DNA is TGTGCCAGCAGCGTAGAGGCGGGGTCGCAACGGGCTGAAAAACTGTTTTTT. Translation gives CASSVEAGSQRAEKLFF.

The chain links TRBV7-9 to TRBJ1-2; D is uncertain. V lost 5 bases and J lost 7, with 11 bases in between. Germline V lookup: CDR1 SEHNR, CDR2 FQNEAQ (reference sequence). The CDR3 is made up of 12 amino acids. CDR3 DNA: TGTGCCAGCAGCAACAGTATGGGTGGCTACACCTTC. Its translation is CASSNSMGGYTF.

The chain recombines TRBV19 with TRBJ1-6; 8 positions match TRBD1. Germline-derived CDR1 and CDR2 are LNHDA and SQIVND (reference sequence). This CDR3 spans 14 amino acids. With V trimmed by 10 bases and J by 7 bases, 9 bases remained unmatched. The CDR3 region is CATGQDYSNSPLHF. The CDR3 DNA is TGTGCCACGGGACAGGACTATTCCAATTCACCCCTCCACTTT.

CDR3 in amino acids: CASSQVASGGHYEQYF. In DNA form, the CDR3 reads TGTGCCAGCAGCCAAGTTGCTAGCGGGGGACACTACGAGCAGTACTTC. The chain uses TRBV3-1 (or the pseudogene TRBV3-2) and TRBJ2-7; 10 positions match TRBD2. Germline assignment: CDR1 LGHDT and CDR2 YNNKEL (reference sequence). The CDR3 length is 16 residues. With V trimmed by 1 base and J by 3 bases, 6 bases remained unmatched.

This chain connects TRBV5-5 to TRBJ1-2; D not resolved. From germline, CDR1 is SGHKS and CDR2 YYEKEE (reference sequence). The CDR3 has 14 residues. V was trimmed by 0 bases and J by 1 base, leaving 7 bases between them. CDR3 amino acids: CASSLDLRNYGYTF. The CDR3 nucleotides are TGTGCCAGCAGCTTGGACCTGCGTAACTATGGCTACACCTTC.

Here the CDR3 DNA reads TGTGCCAGCAGCTTAGTGCAGGGGCTGACCTACGAGCAGTACTTC. Residues: CASSLVQGLTYEQYF. The rearrangement joins TRBV7-8 to TRBJ2-7, with D perhaps TRBD1 (6 bases). CDR3 size: 15 residues. Germline CDR1 SGHVS, CDR2 FQNEAQ. Trimming pared 1 base from V and 2 bases from J, leaving 12 bases between. Filled out from reference TRBV7-8 and TRBJ2-7, the complete variable domain reads GAGVSQSPRYKVAKRGQDVALRCDPISGHVSLFWYQQALGQGPEFLTYFQNEAQLDKSGLPSDRFFAERPEGSVSTLKIQRTQQEDSAVYLCASSLVQGLTYEQYFGPGTRLTVT.

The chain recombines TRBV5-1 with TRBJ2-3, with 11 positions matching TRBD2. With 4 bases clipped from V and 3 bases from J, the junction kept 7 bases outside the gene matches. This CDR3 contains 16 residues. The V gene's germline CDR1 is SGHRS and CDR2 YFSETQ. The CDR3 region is CASSKGLADTTDTQYF. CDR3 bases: TGCGCCAGCAGCAAGGGACTAGCGGACACGACAGATACGCAGTATTTT.

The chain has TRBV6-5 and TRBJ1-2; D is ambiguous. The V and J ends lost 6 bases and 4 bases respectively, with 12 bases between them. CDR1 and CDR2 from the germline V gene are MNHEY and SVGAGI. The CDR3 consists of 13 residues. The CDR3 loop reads CASRDIRPYGYTF. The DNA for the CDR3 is TGTGCCAGCAGAGACATTCGCCCCTATGGCTACACCTTC.

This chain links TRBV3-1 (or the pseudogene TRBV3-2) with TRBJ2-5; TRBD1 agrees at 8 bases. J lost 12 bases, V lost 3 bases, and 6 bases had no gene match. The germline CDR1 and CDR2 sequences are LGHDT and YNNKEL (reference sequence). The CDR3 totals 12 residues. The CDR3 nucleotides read TGTGCCAGCAGCCAGTCGGGACAGGCTAAGTACTTC. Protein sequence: CASSQSGQAKYF.

CDR3 in DNA: TGCGCCAGCAGCTTGTTACAGGGGGCCTACAATGAGCAGTTCTTC. This sequence encodes CASSLLQGAYNEQFF. This chain connects TRBV5-1 to TRBJ2-1; 8 positions agree with TRBD1. After removal of 1 base from V and 2 bases from J, the junction contained 2 bases not matched to a gene. This CDR3 is built from 15 residues. Germline lookup yields CDR1 SGHRS and CDR2 YFSETQ. The whole variable domain, remainder taken from reference TRBV5-1 and TRBJ2-1, is KAGVTQTPRYLIKTRGQQVTLSCSPISGHRSVSWYQQTPGQGLQFLFEYFSETQRNKGNFPGRFSGRQFSNSRSEMNVSTLELGDSALYLCASSLLQGAYNEQFFGPGTRLTVL.

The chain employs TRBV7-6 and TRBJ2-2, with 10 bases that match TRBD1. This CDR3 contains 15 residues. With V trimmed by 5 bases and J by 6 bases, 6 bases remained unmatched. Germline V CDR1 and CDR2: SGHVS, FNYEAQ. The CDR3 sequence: CASSPMTGGAGELFF. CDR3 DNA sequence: TGTGCCAGCAGCCCTATGACAGGGGGCGCCGGGGAGCTGTTTTTT.

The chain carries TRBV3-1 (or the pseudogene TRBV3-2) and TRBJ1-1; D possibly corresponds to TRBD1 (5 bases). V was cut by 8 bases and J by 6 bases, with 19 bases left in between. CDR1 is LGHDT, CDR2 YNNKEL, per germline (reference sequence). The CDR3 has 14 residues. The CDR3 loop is CASRGVGGGSEAFF. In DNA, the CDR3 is TGTGCCAGCCGCGGTGTGGGCGGGGGTTCTGAAGCTTTCTTT.

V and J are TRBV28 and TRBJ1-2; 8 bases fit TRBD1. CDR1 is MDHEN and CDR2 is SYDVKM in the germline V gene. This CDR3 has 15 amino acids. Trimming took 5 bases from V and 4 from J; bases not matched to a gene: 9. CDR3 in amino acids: CASSLSRGRLYGYTF. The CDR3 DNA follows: TGTGCCAGCAGTCTAAGCAGGGGGCGGCTCTATGGCTACACCTTC.

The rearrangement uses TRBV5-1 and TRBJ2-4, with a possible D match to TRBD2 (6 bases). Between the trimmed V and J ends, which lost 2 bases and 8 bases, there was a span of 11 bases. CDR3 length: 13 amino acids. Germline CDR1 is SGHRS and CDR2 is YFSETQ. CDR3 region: CASSFTREDIQYF. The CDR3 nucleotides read TGCGCCAGCAGCTTCACGAGGGAGGACATTCAGTACTTC.

CDR3 amino acids: CSATGAGELFF. In DNA, the CDR3 is TGCAGTGCTACCGGGGCCGGGGAGCTGTTTTTT. The V call is TRBV20-1, the J call TRBJ2-2; TRBD2 might be the D (5 bases). V lost 4 bases to trimming and J lost 6 bases, with 6 bases between them. The CDR3 is 11 amino acids. Germline V CDR1 and CDR2: DFQATT, SNEGSKA (reference sequence).

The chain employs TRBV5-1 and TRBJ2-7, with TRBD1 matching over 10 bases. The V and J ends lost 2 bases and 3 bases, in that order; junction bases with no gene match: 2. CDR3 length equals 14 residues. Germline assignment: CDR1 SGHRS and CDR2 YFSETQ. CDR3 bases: TGCGCCAGCAGCTTCCGGGACAGGGGCTACGAGCAGTACTTC. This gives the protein CASSFRDRGYEQYF.

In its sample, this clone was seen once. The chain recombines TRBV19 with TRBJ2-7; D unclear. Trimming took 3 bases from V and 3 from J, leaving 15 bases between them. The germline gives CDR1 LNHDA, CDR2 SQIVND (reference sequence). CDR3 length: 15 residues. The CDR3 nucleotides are TGTGCCAGTAGTATGGCGGTCACATCTTACTACGAGCAGTACTTC. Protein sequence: CASSMAVTSYYEQYF.

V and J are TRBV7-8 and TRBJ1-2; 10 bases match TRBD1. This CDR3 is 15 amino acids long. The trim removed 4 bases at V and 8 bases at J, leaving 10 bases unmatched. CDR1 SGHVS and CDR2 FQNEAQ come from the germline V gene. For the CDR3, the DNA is TGTGCCAGCAGCTCCCCTTCGACAGGGGGCATGGGCTACACCTTC. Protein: CASSSPSTGGMGYTF.

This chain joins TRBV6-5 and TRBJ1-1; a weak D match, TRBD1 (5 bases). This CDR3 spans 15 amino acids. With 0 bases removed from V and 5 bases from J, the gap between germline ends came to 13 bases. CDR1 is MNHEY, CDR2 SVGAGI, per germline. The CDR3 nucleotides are TGTGCCAGCAGTTACTCCGGGGCGGGGGTGACTGAAGCTTTCTTT. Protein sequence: CASSYSGAGVTEAFF.

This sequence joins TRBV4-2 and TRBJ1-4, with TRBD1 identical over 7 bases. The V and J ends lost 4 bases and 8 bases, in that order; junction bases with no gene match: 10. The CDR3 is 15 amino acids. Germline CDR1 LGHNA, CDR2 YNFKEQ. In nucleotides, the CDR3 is TGTGCCAGCAGCCCCGGAGGGGGCCGGGACGAAAAACTGTTTTTT. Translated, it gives CASSPGGGRDEKLFF.

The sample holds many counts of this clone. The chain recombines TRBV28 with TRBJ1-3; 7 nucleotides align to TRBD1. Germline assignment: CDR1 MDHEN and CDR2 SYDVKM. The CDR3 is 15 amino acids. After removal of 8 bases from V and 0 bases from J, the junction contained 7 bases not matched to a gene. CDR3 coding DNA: TGTGCCAGCGGATCGGGACAGTCCTCTGGAAACACCATATATTTT. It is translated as CASGSGQSSGNTIYF.

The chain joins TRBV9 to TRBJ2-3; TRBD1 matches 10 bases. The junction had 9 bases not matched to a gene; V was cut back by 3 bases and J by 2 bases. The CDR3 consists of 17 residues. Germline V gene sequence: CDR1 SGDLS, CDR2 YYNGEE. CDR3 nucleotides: TGTGCCAGCAGCGCGACCCGGGGACAGGGGTTCACAGATACGCAGTATTTT. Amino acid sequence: CASSATRGQGFTDTQYF.

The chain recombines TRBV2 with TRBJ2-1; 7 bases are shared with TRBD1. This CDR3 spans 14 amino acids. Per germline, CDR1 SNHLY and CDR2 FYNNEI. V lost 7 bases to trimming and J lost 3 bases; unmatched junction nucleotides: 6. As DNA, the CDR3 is TGTGCCAGCAAAGGGGACAGACACTACAATGAGCAGTTCTTC. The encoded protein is CASKGDRHYNEQFF.

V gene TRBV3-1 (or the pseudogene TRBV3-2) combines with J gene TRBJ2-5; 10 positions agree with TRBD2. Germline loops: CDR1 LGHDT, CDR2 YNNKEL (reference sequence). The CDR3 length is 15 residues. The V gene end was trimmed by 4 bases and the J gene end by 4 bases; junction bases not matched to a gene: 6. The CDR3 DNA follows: TGTGCCAGCAGCCTACTACCTAGCGGGGGAGAGACCCAGTACTTC. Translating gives CASSLLPSGGETQYF.

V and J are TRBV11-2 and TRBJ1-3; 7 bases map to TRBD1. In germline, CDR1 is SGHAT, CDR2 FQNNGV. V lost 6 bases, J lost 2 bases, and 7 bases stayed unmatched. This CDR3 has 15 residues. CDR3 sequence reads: CASRRQGSAGNTIYF. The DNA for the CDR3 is TGTGCCAGCAGGAGACAGGGTTCGGCTGGAAACACCATATATTTT.

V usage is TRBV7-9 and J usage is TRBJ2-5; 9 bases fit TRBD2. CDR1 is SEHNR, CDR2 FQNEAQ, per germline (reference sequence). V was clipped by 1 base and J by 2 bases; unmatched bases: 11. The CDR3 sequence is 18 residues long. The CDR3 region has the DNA TGTGCCAGCAGCTTAGGTGTCCGTGTAGCGGGGGTGCAAGAGACCCAGTACTTC. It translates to CASSLGVRVAGVQETQYF. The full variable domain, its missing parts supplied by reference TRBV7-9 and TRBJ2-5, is DTGVSQNPRHKITKRGQNVTFRCDPISEHNRLYWYRQTLGQGPEFLTYFQNEAQLEKSRLLSDRFSAERPKGSFSTLEIQRTEQGDSAMYLCASSLGVRVAGVQETQYFGPGTRLLVL.

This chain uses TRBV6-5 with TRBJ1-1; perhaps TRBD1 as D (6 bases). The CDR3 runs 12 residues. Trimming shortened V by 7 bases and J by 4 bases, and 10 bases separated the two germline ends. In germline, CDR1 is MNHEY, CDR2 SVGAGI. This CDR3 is CASIKGGTEAFF. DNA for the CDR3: TGTGCCAGCATCAAAGGGGGCACTGAAGCTTTCTTT.

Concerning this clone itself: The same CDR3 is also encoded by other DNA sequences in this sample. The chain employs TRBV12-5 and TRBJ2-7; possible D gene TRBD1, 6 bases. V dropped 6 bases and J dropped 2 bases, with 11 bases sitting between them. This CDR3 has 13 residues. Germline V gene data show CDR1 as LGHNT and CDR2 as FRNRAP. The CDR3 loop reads CASGLGQTYEQYF. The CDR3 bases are TGTGCTAGTGGCCTTGGACAGACCTACGAGCAGTACTTC.

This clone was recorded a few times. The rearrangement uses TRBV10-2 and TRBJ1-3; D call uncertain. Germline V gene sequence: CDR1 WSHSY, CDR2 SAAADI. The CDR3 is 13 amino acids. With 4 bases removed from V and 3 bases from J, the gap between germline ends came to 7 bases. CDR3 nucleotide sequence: TGCGCCAGCAGTGCGGGGAATGGAAACACCATATATTTT. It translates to CASSAGNGNTIYF.

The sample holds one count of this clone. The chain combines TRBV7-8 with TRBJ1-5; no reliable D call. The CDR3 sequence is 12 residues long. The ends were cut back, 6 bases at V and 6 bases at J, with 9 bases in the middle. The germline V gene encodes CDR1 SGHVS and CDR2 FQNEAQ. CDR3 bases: TGTGCCAGCAGAATATACGGTCAGCCCCAGCATTTT. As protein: CASRIYGQPQHF.

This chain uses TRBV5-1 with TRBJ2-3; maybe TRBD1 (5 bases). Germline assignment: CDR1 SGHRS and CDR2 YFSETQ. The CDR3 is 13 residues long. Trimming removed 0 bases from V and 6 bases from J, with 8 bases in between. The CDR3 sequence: CASSLGQTDTQYF. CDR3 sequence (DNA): TGCGCCAGCAGCTTGGGACAGACCGATACGCAGTATTTT.

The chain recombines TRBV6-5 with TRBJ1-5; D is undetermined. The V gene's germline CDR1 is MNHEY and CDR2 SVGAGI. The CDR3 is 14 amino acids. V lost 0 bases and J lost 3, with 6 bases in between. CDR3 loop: CASSYSENNQPQHF. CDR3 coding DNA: TGTGCCAGCAGTTACTCGGAGAACAATCAGCCCCAGCATTTT.